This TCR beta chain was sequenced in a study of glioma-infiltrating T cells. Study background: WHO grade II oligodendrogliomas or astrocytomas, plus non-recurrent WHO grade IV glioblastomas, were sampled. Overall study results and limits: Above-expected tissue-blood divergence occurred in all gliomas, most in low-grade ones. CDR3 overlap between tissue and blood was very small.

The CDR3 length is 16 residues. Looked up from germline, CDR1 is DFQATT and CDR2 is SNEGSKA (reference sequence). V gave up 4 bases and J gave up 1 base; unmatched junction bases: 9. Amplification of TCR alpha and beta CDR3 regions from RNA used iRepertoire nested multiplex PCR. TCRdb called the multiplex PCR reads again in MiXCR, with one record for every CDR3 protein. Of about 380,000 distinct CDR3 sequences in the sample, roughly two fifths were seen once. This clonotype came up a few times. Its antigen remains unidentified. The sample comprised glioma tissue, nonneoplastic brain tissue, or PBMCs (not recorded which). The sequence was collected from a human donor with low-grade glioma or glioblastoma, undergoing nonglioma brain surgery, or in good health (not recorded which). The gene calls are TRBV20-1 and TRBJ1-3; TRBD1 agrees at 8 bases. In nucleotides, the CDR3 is TGCAGTGCTACCTCAGGACAGGGAACTTCTGGAAACACCATATATTTT. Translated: CSATSGQGTSGNTIYF.